This T cell receptor (beta chain) was sequenced for a study of early T cells in non-severe SARS-CoV-2 infection. Study-wide context: Bulk RNA isolated from unsorted whole blood underwent sequencing; chains were not paired.

Individual cDNA molecules were tagged with unique molecular identifiers. From the 5' RACE reads, TCRdb called clonotypes with MiXCR, one entry per CDR3 protein. Of about 60,000 distinct CDR3 sequences listed, roughly a tenth are singletons. The germline V and J ends were trimmed by 0 bases and 6 bases, with 11 bases remaining between them. This CDR3 is 14 amino acids long. In germline, CDR1 is ENHRY, CDR2 SYGVKD. This clonotype showed up many times. The sample was whole blood. The chain combines TRBV10-3 with TRBJ1-2; no definite D call. This TCR derives from an adult who was a healthcare worker with PCR-confirmed SARS-CoV-2 infection or an uninfected control (not recorded which). CDR3 coding DNA: TGTGCCATCAGTGAGTCGGCAAAAACGAATGGCTACACCTTC. It codes for CAISESAKTNGYTF.